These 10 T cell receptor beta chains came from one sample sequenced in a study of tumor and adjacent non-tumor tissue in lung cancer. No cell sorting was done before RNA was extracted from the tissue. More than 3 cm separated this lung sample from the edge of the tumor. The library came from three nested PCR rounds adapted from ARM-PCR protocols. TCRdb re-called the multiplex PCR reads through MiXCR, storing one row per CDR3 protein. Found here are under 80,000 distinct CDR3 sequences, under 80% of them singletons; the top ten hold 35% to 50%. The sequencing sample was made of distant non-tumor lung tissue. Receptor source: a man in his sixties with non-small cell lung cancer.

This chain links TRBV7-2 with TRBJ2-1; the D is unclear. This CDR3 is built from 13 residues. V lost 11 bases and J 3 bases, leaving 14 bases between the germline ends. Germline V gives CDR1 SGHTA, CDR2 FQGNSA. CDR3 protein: CAWCYRNYNEQFF. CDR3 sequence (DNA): TGTGCCTGGTGCTACCGGAACTACAATGAGCAGTTCTTC.

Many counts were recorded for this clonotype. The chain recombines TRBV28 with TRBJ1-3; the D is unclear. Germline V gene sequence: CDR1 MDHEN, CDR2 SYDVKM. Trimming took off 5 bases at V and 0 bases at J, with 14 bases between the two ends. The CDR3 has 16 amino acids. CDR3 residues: CASSSLERISGNTIYF. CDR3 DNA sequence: TGTGCCAGCAGTAGTCTCGAGAGGATCTCTGGAAACACCATATATTTT.

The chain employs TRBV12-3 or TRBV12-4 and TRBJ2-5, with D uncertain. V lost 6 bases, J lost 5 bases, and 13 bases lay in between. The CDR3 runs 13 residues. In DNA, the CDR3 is TGTGCCAGCAGAGCACAGATCGGCGAGACCCAGTACTTC. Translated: CASRAQIGETQYF.

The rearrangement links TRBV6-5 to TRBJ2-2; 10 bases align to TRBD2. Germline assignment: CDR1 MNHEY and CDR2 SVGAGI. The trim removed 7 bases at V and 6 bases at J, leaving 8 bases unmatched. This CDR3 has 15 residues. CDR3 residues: CASTTLAGNAGELFF. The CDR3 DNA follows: TGTGCCAGCACCACACTAGCGGGAAATGCCGGGGAGCTGTTTTTT.

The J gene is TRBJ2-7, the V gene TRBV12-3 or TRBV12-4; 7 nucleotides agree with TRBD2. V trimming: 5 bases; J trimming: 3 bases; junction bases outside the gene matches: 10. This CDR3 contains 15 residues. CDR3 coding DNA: TGTGCCAGCAGTCGCTGGGCGGGAGTAGGCTACGAGCAGTACTTC. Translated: CASSRWAGVGYEQYF.

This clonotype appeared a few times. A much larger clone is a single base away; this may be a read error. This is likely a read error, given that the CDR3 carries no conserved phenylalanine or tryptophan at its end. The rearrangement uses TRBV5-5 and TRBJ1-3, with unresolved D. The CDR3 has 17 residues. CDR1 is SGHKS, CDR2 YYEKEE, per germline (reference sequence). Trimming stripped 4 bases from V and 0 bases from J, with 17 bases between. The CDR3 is CASSGRTGHFSGNTIYL. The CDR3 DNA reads TGTGCCAGCAGCGGGAGAACGGGCCACTTCTCTGGAAACACCATATATCTT.

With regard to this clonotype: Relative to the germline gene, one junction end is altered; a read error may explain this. Written as DNA, the CDR3 is TGCAGTGCGAATAGCGGGAGGGAGAATGAGCAGCTCTTC. This gives the protein CSANSGRENEQLF. This sequence joins TRBV20-1 and TRBJ2-1, with 11 bases aligning to TRBD2. CDR1 DFQATT and CDR2 SNEGSKA come from the germline V gene (reference sequence). The CDR3 length is 13 residues.

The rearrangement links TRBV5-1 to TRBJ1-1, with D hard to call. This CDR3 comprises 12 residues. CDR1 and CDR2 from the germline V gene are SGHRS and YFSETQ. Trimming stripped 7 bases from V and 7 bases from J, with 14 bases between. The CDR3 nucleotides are TGCGCCAGCGGATTCTTTGGGATTGAAGCTTTCTTT. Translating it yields CASGFFGIEAFF.

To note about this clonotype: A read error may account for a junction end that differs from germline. The CDR3 DNA follows: TGCGCCGGCAGTCAACCCTGGACAGGAACGTATAATTCACCCCTCCACTTT. Protein sequence: CAGSQPWTGTYNSPLHF. The genes are TRBV10-2 and TRBJ1-6, with 7 bases matching TRBD1. The CDR3 consists of 17 residues. CDR1 and CDR2 (germline): WSHSY, SAAADI.

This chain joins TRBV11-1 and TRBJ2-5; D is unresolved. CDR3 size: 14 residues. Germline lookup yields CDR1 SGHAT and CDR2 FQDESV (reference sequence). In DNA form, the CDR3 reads TGTACCAACAGCAAAGACACGCACCAAGAGACCCAGTACTTC. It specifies CTNSKDTHQETQYF.